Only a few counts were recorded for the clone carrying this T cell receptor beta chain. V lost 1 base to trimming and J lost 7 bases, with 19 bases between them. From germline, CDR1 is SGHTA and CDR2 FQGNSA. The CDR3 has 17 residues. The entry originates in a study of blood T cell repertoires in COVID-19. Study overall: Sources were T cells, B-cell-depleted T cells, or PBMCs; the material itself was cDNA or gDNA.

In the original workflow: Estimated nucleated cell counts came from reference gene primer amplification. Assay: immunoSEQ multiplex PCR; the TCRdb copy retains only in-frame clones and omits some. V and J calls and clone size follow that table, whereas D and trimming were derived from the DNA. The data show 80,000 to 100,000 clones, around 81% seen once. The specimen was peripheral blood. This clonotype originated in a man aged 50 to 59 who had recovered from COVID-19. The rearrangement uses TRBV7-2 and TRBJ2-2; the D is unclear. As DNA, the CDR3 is TGTGCCAGCAGCTTAGTAAGCAGCTCCCGAGGTTTCGGGGAGCTGTTTTTT. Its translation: CASSLVSSSRGFGELFF. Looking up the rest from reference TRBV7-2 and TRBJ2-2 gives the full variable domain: GAGVSQSPSNKVTEKGKDVELRCDPISGHTALYWYRQSLGQGLEFLIYFQGNSAPDKSGLPSDRFSAERTGGSVSTLTIQRTQQEDSAVYLCASSLVSSSRGFGELFFGEGSRLTVL.